Below are 22 T cell receptor beta chains sequenced from a single sample in a study of shared clonotypes between healthy human individuals. Some clones are missing from TCRdb's copy, which holds only in-frame ones; the method was immunoSEQ multiplex PCR. The sample carries 2 million to 3 million clones, over 85% recorded once. Sequencing was done on a sample of naive CD4+ T cells from PBMCs. This sample's subset: CD45RA+ positively selected. These receptors originate from a man between 18 and 35 years old in good health. Some clones in this sample may be carry-over from other donors' samples.

The CDR3 loop is CASSAGQGTGGYTF. CDR3 nucleotides: TGTGCCAGCAGTGCTGGACAGGGGACGGGAGGCTACACCTTC. The V call is TRBV2, the J call TRBJ1-2; TRBD1 aligns across 9 bases. The germline V gene has CDR1 SNHLY and CDR2 FYNNEI. The CDR3 totals 14 residues. Trimming removed 4 bases from V and 8 bases from J; junction bases left unmatched: 8.

In regard to this clone: Within the sample, other DNA sequences also encode this same CDR3. This CDR3 is CASRPGLAGYNEQFF. The CDR3 region has the DNA TGTGCCAGCAGACCAGGGCTAGCGGGGTACAATGAGCAGTTCTTC. The rearrangement uses TRBV2 and TRBJ2-1; 9 bases are shared with TRBD2. V trimming: 6 bases; J trimming: 4 bases; junction bases outside the gene matches: 7. The CDR3 is made up of 15 amino acids. From germline, CDR1 is SNHLY and CDR2 FYNNEI. The whole variable domain, filled in from reference TRBV2 and TRBJ2-1, reads EPEVTQTPSHQVTQMGQEVILRCVPISNHLYFYWYRQILGQKVEFLVSFYNNEISEKSEIFDDQFSVERPDGSNFTLKIRSTKLEDSAMYFCASRPGLAGYNEQFFGPGTRLTVL.

V and J are TRBV7-2 and TRBJ1-2, with D possibly TRBD1 on 6 matching bases. Germline CDR1 is SGHTA and CDR2 is FQGNSA. Trimming shortened V by 2 bases and J by 6 bases, and 22 bases separated the two germline ends. The CDR3 has 17 amino acids. CDR3 residues: CASSLLSPHRDIDGYTF. CDR3 sequence (DNA): TGTGCCAGCAGCTTACTGTCCCCGCACCGGGACATTGATGGCTACACCTTC.

The chain is built from TRBV5-4 and TRBJ1-3; D is unresolved. The germline CDR1 and CDR2 sequences are SGHNT and YYREEE (reference sequence). Trimming stripped 2 bases from V and 0 bases from J, with 3 bases between. The CDR3 is 13 amino acids. CDR3 in amino acids: CASSLHSGNTIYF. The CDR3, as DNA: TGTGCCAGCAGCTTACACTCTGGAAACACCATATATTTT.

The J gene is TRBJ2-5, the V gene TRBV7-2, with a weak D call TRBD1 (5 bases). V was shortened by 5 bases and J by 2 bases, with 12 bases between the two germline ends. The germline V gene encodes CDR1 SGHTA and CDR2 FQGNSA. The CDR3 is made up of 14 amino acids. CDR3 DNA: TGTGCCAGCAGCAGACAGATGATTCAAGAGACCCAGTACTTC. It encodes CASSRQMIQETQYF.

This chain joins TRBV5-4 and TRBJ2-7, with D perhaps given as TRBD1 or TRBD2 (6 bases each). Trimming took off 0 bases at V and 4 bases at J, with 14 bases between the two ends. Germline V gives CDR1 SGHNT, CDR2 YYREEE (reference sequence). The CDR3 totals 15 residues. CDR3: CASSLAGVGGYEQYF. In DNA form, the CDR3 reads TGTGCCAGCAGCTTGGCAGGGGTAGGGGGGTACGAGCAGTACTTC.

J is TRBJ2-7 and V is TRBV7-8, with D unresolved. V shed 8 bases and J shed 1 base, with 15 bases lying between them. The germline CDR1 and CDR2 sequences are SGHVS and FQNEAQ. The CDR3 covers 14 residues. This CDR3 reads CASAPRPGSYEQYF. The CDR3 nucleotides are TGTGCCAGCGCTCCCCGCCCAGGATCCTACGAGCAGTACTTC.

The chain joins TRBV27 to TRBJ1-1; 8 bases are a match to TRBD1. Germline CDR1 MNHEY, CDR2 SMNVEV (reference sequence). CDR3 length equals 13 residues. V shed 6 bases and J 4 bases; nucleotides not matched to a gene: 4. The CDR3 here is CASRPTGGTEAFF. In nucleotides, the CDR3 is TGTGCCAGCAGACCCACAGGGGGCACTGAAGCTTTCTTT.

The chain links TRBV5-4 to TRBJ2-6; maybe TRBD1 (6 bases). The V end was cut by 4 bases, the J end by 0 bases, with 8 bases between. The germline CDR1 and CDR2 sequences are SGHNT and YYREEE (reference sequence). The CDR3 has 15 amino acids. The CDR3 region is CASSGQSSGANVLTF. In DNA, the CDR3 is TGTGCCAGCAGCGGACAGAGCTCTGGGGCCAACGTCCTGACTTTC.

J is TRBJ1-1 and V is TRBV2; D gene uncertain. Germline V gene data show CDR1 as SNHLY and CDR2 as FYNNEI. CDR3 length equals 12 residues. V lost 8 bases and J lost 1, with 8 bases in between. DNA for the CDR3: TGTGCCAGCGGCTCACCGAACACTGAAGCTTTCTTT. It codes for CASGSPNTEAFF.

V usage is TRBV5-1 and J usage is TRBJ2-3; TRBD2 agrees at 12 bases. Germline CDR1 is SGHRS and CDR2 is YFSETQ. Losses at the gene ends were 5 bases for V and 3 bases for J; bases not matched to a gene: 7. The CDR3 is 16 amino acids. This CDR3 reads CASSWLAGGGTDTQYF. The CDR3 DNA reads TGCGCCAGCAGTTGGCTAGCGGGAGGGGGTACAGATACGCAGTATTTT.

The chain uses TRBV18 and TRBJ2-1; 13 bases line up with TRBD2. The germline CDR1 and CDR2 sequences are KGHSH and LQKENI. Trimming at V came to 4 bases and at J to 8 bases, leaving 8 bases not matched to a gene. There are 16 residues in the CDR3. The CDR3 spells CASSQLAGGPSDEQFF. DNA for the CDR3: TGTGCCAGCTCACAACTAGCGGGAGGGCCTAGCGATGAGCAGTTCTTC.

This chain links TRBV19 with TRBJ2-1, with TRBD2 matching over 7 bases. The CDR3 contains 16 residues. The germline V gene encodes CDR1 LNHDA and CDR2 SQIVND (reference sequence). Trimming cost V 4 bases and J 9 bases; bases outside gene matches: 15. The CDR3 DNA reads TGTGCCAGTAGTAGCATGGGCGGGAGCAAGGGCACTGAGCAGTTCTTC. Its translation: CASSSMGGSKGTEQFF.

V gene TRBV5-1 combines with J gene TRBJ2-7; no clear D gene. Germline assignment: CDR1 SGHRS and CDR2 YFSETQ. CDR3 length: 13 residues. The V and J ends lost 3 bases and 4 bases respectively, with 11 bases between them. The CDR3 DNA is TGCGCCAGCAGCTCCCCGCCCGTATACGAGCAGTACTTC. Translated: CASSSPPVYEQYF.

The chain employs TRBV10-3 and TRBJ2-1; maybe TRBD2 (6 bases). The germline V and J ends were trimmed by 2 bases and 10 bases, with 12 bases remaining between them. The V gene's germline CDR1 is ENHRY and CDR2 SYGVKD. This CDR3 comprises 13 residues. CDR3 region: CAISEPLALEQFF. CDR3 in DNA: TGTGCCATCAGTGAGCCTCTAGCGCTAGAGCAGTTCTTC.

The chain employs TRBV5-5 and TRBJ1-1, with 9 bases that match TRBD1. The CDR3 spans 13 residues. V shed 4 bases, J shed 7 bases, and the junction held 5 bases outside the gene matches. The V gene's germline CDR1 is SGHKS and CDR2 YYEKEE (reference sequence). In nucleotides, the CDR3 is TGTGCCAGCAGCCCCGGACAGGGGCTTGAAGCTTTCTTT. The encoded protein is CASSPGQGLEAFF.

V and J are TRBV7-9 and TRBJ1-2; D is possibly TRBD1 (5 bases). The CDR3 has 15 amino acids. Germline CDR1 SEHNR, CDR2 FQNEAQ (reference sequence). V was shortened by 5 bases and J by 6 bases, with 19 bases between the two germline ends. In nucleotides, the CDR3 is TGTGCCAGCAGCAAACCGGGCGGGGGTGAGAATGGCTACACCTTC. Its translation: CASSKPGGGENGYTF.

The gene calls are TRBV6-1 and TRBJ1-1, with TRBD1 matching over 8 bases. Germline lookup yields CDR1 MNHNS and CDR2 SASEGT. This CDR3 is 15 amino acids long. Germline trimming cut 7 bases from V and 2 bases from J; bases unmatched to any gene: 9. The CDR3 sequence: CASNPRGQANTEAFF. The CDR3 DNA reads TGTGCCAGCAATCCGAGGGGACAGGCCAACACTGAAGCTTTCTTT.

This chain joins TRBV28 and TRBJ1-5; possible D gene TRBD1, 5 bases. Germline loops: CDR1 MDHEN, CDR2 SYDVKM. The CDR3 runs to 15 residues. V was pared by 9 bases and J by 0 bases, with 15 bases between. CDR3 bases: TGTGCCAGTCAGTGGGGCGCCCGTAGCAATCAGCCCCAGCATTTT. It codes for CASQWGARSNQPQHF.

The J gene is TRBJ2-5, the V gene TRBV7-3, with unresolved D. The CDR3 totals 13 residues. Germline CDR1 and CDR2: SGHTA and FQGTGA. V was trimmed by 4 bases and J by 1 base, leaving 7 bases between them. The CDR3 sequence: CASSSMRQETQYF. CDR3 in DNA: TGTGCCAGCAGCTCGATGCGCCAAGAGACCCAGTACTTC.

A single count supports this clone. CDR3 loop: CASRLHRGIEETQYF. The CDR3, as DNA: TGTGCCAGCAGACTCCACAGGGGGATTGAAGAGACCCAGTACTTC. This rearrangement joins TRBV27 to TRBJ2-5; 8 positions match TRBD1. The CDR3 runs 15 residues. Per the germline V gene, CDR1 is MNHEY and CDR2 is SMNVEV (reference sequence). The J segment lost 3 bases and the V segment lost 6 bases, leaving 9 bases of the junction unmatched.

The J gene is TRBJ2-7, the V gene TRBV4-1, with 7 positions matching TRBD2. Trimming removed 0 bases from V and 1 base from J; junction bases left unmatched: 15. The germline V gene has CDR1 MGHRA and CDR2 YSYEKL. This CDR3 is built from 19 residues. CDR3 nucleotide sequence: TGCGCCAGCAGCCAAGATTGGAGGGAGGGCCTTTCCAGTTCCTACGAGCAGTACTTC. Translated, it gives CASSQDWREGLSSSYEQYF.